This is a list of T cell receptor beta chains from one sample in a study of vaccination and CD4 T cells after COVID-19. These receptors' antigens are unknown. TCRdb fed the PCR reads into MiXCR, producing one record per CDR3 protein. Of 15,000 to 20,000 distinct CDR3 sequences listed, about 40% are singletons. The material sequenced was CD4+ T cells from blood, cultured in vitro, taken before SARS-CoV-2 vaccination. The receptors were gathered from a human donor who received a COVID-19 vaccine. Both conserved end residues are part of each CDR3. The D gene is left open where the match is weak. Rows give clone size only sometimes, using once, few, many, or a class for an expanded clone.

v_call	clone_size	d_call	j_call	cdr3_nt	cdr3_aa
TRBV7-9	-	-	TRBJ1-1	TGTGCCAGCAGCTTAAATTCGAACACTGAAGCTTTCTTT	CASSLNSNTEAFF
TRBV6-1	few	-	TRBJ1-2	TGTGCCAGCAGCCAAGGATGGGGTACTGGCTACACCTTC	CASSQGWGTGYTF
TRBV10-2	-	-	TRBJ2-7	TGCGCCAGCAGTGATTCCCGGACGGTCTCCTACGAGCAGTACTTC	CASSDSRTVSYEQYF
TRBV12-3/TRBV12-4	few	-	TRBJ2-5	TGTGCCAGCAGAGCCCCCTCAGGGGCTGGAGTGGAGACCCAGTACTTC	CASRAPSGAGVETQYF
TRBV20-1	-	TRBD1	TRBJ2-5	TGCAGTGCCGAGACCGGACAGGGTCAAGAGACCCAGTACTTC	CSAETGQGQETQYF
TRBV20-1	-	TRBD2	TRBJ2-1	TGCAGTGCCGTCGGACTAGCTGGGGAGCAGTTCTTC	CSAVGLAGEQFF
TRBV5-1	-	-	TRBJ1-1	TGCGCCAGCAGCTTGGTTGGATCCGACAGGATGGCTTTCTTT	CASSLVGSDRMAFF
TRBV20-1	-	TRBD1	TRBJ2-5	TGCAGTGGAACAGGGGATTTCGAGACCCAGTACTTC	CSGTGDFETQYF
TRBV5-4	-	TRBD1	TRBJ1-1	TGTGCCAGCAGCCCCGGACAGGCCGCGAACACTGAAGCTTTCTTT	CASSPGQAANTEAFF
TRBV7-8	-	-	TRBJ1-3	TGTGCCAGCAGCTTAGGAGCGGACTCTGGAAACACCATATATTTT	CASSLGADSGNTIYF
TRBV7-8	few	TRBD2	TRBJ2-7	TGTGCCAGCAGCTTAGGTTCAACTAGGCTAGCGGGAAGCTCCTACGAGCAGTACTTC	CASSLGSTRLAGSSYEQYF
TRBV2	few	-	TRBJ2-1	TGTGCCAGCAGTGTTCTGCCGTACAATGAGCAGTTCTTC	CASSVLPYNEQFF
TRBV10-1	-	-	TRBJ1-3	TGCGCCAGCAGTGAGCTCGGGGCTGGAAACACCATATATTTT	CASSELGAGNTIYF
TRBV20-1	few	-	TRBJ1-1	TGCAGTGCTAGCTCCGGCCCGCGGACTGAAGCTTTCTTT	CSASSGPRTEAFF
TRBV29-1	few	-	TRBJ1-2	TGCAGCGTTGTAGAGAGGACCTCAAACTATGGCTACACCTTC	CSVVERTSNYGYTF
TRBV9	few	TRBD2	TRBJ2-5	TGTGCCAGCAGCGTATACGCGGGGGGGCCGTACCAAGAGACCCAGTACTTC	CASSVYAGGPYQETQYF
TRBV14	-	-	TRBJ1-6	TGTGCCAGCAGCCAAGTAGGCTCACCCCTCCACTTT	CASSQVGSPLHF
TRBV6-1	few	TRBD1	TRBJ1-6	TGTGCCAGCAGTACCCAGACAGGGGGGTCCGATAATTCACCCCTCCACTTT	CASSTQTGGSDNSPLHF
TRBV2	-	-	TRBJ2-5	TGTGCCAGCAGTGAATCCAGTACGGAGACCCAGTACTTC	CASSESSTETQYF
TRBV2	-	-	TRBJ2-7	TGTGCCAGCAGTGAAGCGCTGACACCCTACGAGCAGTACTTC	CASSEALTPYEQYF
TRBV5-1	few	TRBD1	TRBJ2-7	TGCGCCAGCAGTCAGGATCCGGGACAGGGGATAGGACAGTACTTC	CASSQDPGQGIGQYF
TRBV10-2	-	-	TRBJ2-5	TGCGCCAGCAGTGAGTCCCAGGGGGGCCAAGAGACCCAGTACTTC	CASSESQGGQETQYF
TRBV30	few	-	TRBJ1-2	TGTGCCTGGAGTGAACAGGGCGGTGCCTACACCTTC	CAWSEQGGAYTF
TRBV2	-	TRBD2	TRBJ2-3	TGTGCCAGCAGTTCTAGGGTAGCGGGGGGGGGGAGAGATACGCAGTATTTT	CASSSRVAGGGRDTQYF
TRBV20-1	few	-	TRBJ2-5	TGCAGTGCTATGGGTCCAGAGACCCAGTACTTC	CSAMGPETQYF
TRBV27	-	TRBD1	TRBJ2-3	TGTGCCAGCAGTGGCAGGACAGGGAAAGATACGCAGTATTTT	CASSGRTGKDTQYF
TRBV7-8	-	-	TRBJ1-4	TGTGCCAGCAGCTTAGATCTCGTGGGAATGGAGGCTAATGAAAAACTGTTTTTT	CASSLDLVGMEANEKLFF
TRBV2	-	-	TRBJ1-1	TGTGCCAGCATACTCAGTGGGCAGAGCGAAGCTTTCTTT	CASILSGQSEAFF
TRBV10-3	-	-	TRBJ2-1	TGTGCCATCAGTGAAGCACTGGCGAGTACGTCCTACAATGAGCAGTTCTTC	CAISEALASTSYNEQFF
TRBV24-1	few	-	TRBJ1-1	TGTGCCACCAGTGACACCACAGAAGCTTTCTTT	CATSDTTEAFF
TRBV6-5	-	-	TRBJ1-1	TGTGCCAGCAGTTACCTGACCCGGCGGGACACTGAAGCTTTCTTT	CASSYLTRRDTEAFF
TRBV11-3	once	-	TRBJ2-3	TGTGCCAGCAGTCTTAGGGGAATCACAGATACGCAGTATTTT	CASSLRGITDTQYF
TRBV5-1	-	TRBD1	TRBJ1-6	TGCGCCAGCAGCATGGGACAGGGGAGTTCACCCCTCCACTTT	CASSMGQGSSPLHF
TRBV11-2	few	-	TRBJ2-3	TGTGCCAGCTCCAAACAGGGACGCACAGATACGCAGTATTTT	CASSKQGRTDTQYF
TRBV7-9	few	-	TRBJ1-6	TGTGCCCTGGGGGGGCAGGGAACAAATTCACCCCTCCACTTT	CALGGQGTNSPLHF
TRBV20-1	-	TRBD2	TRBJ2-5	TGCAGTGCCGAAGAGAGCCTAGCGGGAGATCTCGAGACCCAGTACTTC	CSAEESLAGDLETQYF
TRBV21-1	-	-	TRBJ2-7	TGTGCCAGCAGCAAAGATCTAGGAGCCTTGACCTACGAGCAGTACTTC	CASSKDLGALTYEQYF